The 19 T cell receptor beta chains below all came from one sample that was sequenced in a study of cytomegalovirus exposure and HLA in healthy donors. The repertoire was sequenced with immunoSEQ multiplex PCR; TCRdb's copy has only in-frame clones and lacks some. Of about 120,000 clones in the sample, over 85% were seen once. The sequenced sample consisted of PBMCs. All receptors derive from a woman aged 18-30 years in good health and CMV-seronegative.

The rearrangement joins TRBV27 to TRBJ2-7; the match to TRBD1 covers 7 bases. There are 15 residues in the CDR3. V gave up 1 base and J gave up 4 bases; unmatched junction bases: 7. The germline CDR1 and CDR2 sequences are MNHEY and SMNVEV (reference sequence). In DNA form, the CDR3 reads TGTGCCAGCAGTTTATTGGGTTCGACAGGGTACGAGCAGTACTTC. Encoded protein: CASSLLGSTGYEQYF.

The rearrangement uses TRBV5-5 and TRBJ2-3; 9 nucleotides align to TRBD1. Trimming removed 4 bases from V and 4 bases from J; junction bases left unmatched: 7. Germline CDR1 and CDR2: SGHKS and YYEKEE (reference sequence). The CDR3 contains 15 residues. The CDR3 loop reads CASSPTGGTPDTQYF. The CDR3 bases are TGTGCCAGCAGCCCGACAGGGGGGACCCCAGATACGCAGTATTTT.

This clone was detected once. This rearrangement joins TRBV10-1 to TRBJ2-1; the match to TRBD2 covers 14 bases. The CDR3 runs to 18 residues. The germline gives CDR1 WNHNN, CDR2 SYGVQD (reference sequence). With V trimmed by 5 bases and J by 6 bases, 12 bases remained unmatched. The CDR3 DNA reads as TGCGCCAGCAGTCCTTGGACTAGCGGGGGGCCAAGTATCAATGAGCAGTTCTTC. Protein product: CASSPWTSGGPSINEQFF.

V is TRBV5-6 and J is TRBJ1-1; 10 bases match TRBD1. Germline assignment: CDR1 SGHDT and CDR2 YYEEEE. Trimming took 4 bases from V and 0 from J; bases not matched to a gene: 3. CDR3 length equals 15 residues. Here the CDR3 reads CASSTTGGLNTEAFF. The CDR3 bases are TGTGCCAGCAGCACGACAGGGGGCCTGAACACTGAAGCTTTCTTT.

The chain uses TRBV5-1 and TRBJ2-7, with TRBD2 identical over 7 bases. This CDR3 comprises 16 residues. Germline CDR1 SGHRS, CDR2 YFSETQ. After removal of 4 bases from V and 4 bases from J, the junction contained 14 bases not matched to a gene. CDR3 bases: TGCGCCAGCAGCGCTCGGGGGGACGCGCTCGAGTACGAGCAGTACTTC. It specifies CASSARGDALEYEQYF.

DNA of the CDR3: TGCGCCAGCAGTTGGGGGGACCGGTACCAAGAGACCCAGTACTTC. It specifies CASSWGDRYQETQYF. The V gene is TRBV5-1, the J gene TRBJ2-5; the D gene is possibly TRBD2 (6 bases). Germline loops: CDR1 SGHRS, CDR2 YFSETQ. Deletions cut 5 bases from V and 0 bases from J, with 14 bases between. CDR3 length: 15 residues.

This clone was seen only once. The chain combines TRBV30 with TRBJ2-3, with a possible D match to TRBD2 (5 bases). The germline gives CDR1 GTSNPN, CDR2 SVGIG (reference sequence). V was trimmed by 8 bases and J by 2 bases, leaving 26 bases between them. The CDR3 has 17 residues. CDR3: CAHSREAVPSNTDTQYF. CDR3 nucleotide sequence: TGTGCCCACTCCCGAGAAGCGGTACCGTCAAACACAGATACGCAGTATTTT.

The chain carries TRBV19 and TRBJ2-2; D possibly corresponds to TRBD2 (6 bases). CDR1 is LNHDA and CDR2 is SQIVND in the germline V gene (reference sequence). CDR3 length: 14 amino acids. V was pared by 6 bases and J by 5 bases, with 13 bases between. The CDR3 sequence is CASRSPGETGELFF. The CDR3, as DNA: TGTGCCAGTAGGTCCCCGGGAGAGACCGGGGAGCTGTTTTTT.

The CDR3 DNA is TGCGCCAGCAGCCAAGCCGGGGTTCTGAGCTCCTACAATGAGCAGTTCTTC. Translating it yields CASSQAGVLSSYNEQFF. The chain carries TRBV4-1 and TRBJ2-1; D perhaps matches TRBD2 (5 bases). The CDR3 has 17 amino acids. CDR1 and CDR2 from the germline V gene are MGHRA and YSYEKL. Between the trimmed V and J ends, which lost 1 base and 0 bases, there was a span of 13 bases.

This clone has only one observation. The V call is TRBV4-1, the J call TRBJ2-3; D perhaps matches TRBD2 (5 bases). CDR3 length equals 15 residues. Trimming shortened V by 6 bases and J by 2 bases, and 15 bases separated the two germline ends. Germline CDR1 MGHRA, CDR2 YSYEKL. The CDR3 DNA reads as TGCGCCAGCAGTTCTAGCATATCCTCCACAGATACGCAGTATTTT. It yields the protein CASSSSISSTDTQYF.

This clone was seen once. The rearrangement uses TRBV2 and TRBJ2-7; D remains ambiguous. CDR1 and CDR2 from the germline V gene are SNHLY and FYNNEI. Trimming shortened V by 4 bases and J by 2 bases, and 9 bases separated the two germline ends. The CDR3 is made up of 13 amino acids. The CDR3 bases are TGTGCCAGCAGTGGTCTTTCCCCCTACGAGCAGTACTTC. Its protein product is CASSGLSPYEQYF.

The rearrangement uses TRBV27 and TRBJ2-7, with TRBD1 identical over 10 bases. The CDR3 contains 15 residues. Germline V gene data show CDR1 as MNHEY and CDR2 as SMNVEV (reference sequence). V lost 8 bases to trimming and J lost 0 bases; unmatched junction nucleotides: 7. The CDR3 DNA sequence: TGTGCCAGCTGCATGACAGGGGGCAACTCCTACGAGCAGTACTTC. It translates to CASCMTGGNSYEQYF.

The rearrangement uses TRBV15 and TRBJ2-3; a possible D gene is TRBD2 (6 bases). There are 14 residues in the CDR3. The V and J ends lost 6 bases and 6 bases respectively, with 16 bases between them. CDR1 LNHNV and CDR2 YYDKDF come from the germline V gene (reference sequence). The CDR3 bases are TGTGCCACCAGTCTCTACGGGGGTACGGATACGCAGTATTTT. It translates to CATSLYGGTDTQYF.

J is TRBJ2-2 and V is TRBV5-4; 13 bases map to TRBD2. The CDR3 length is 15 residues. The V and J ends lost 1 base and 6 bases, in that order; junction bases with no gene match: 0. The V gene's germline CDR1 is SGHNT and CDR2 YYREEE (reference sequence). The CDR3 sequence is CASSLTSGGAGELFF. The CDR3 coding sequence is TGTGCCAGCAGCTTGACTAGCGGGGGGGCCGGGGAGCTGTTTTTT.

The chain joins TRBV7-9 to TRBJ1-2; D gene unclear. Germline V CDR1 and CDR2: SEHNR, FQNEAQ (reference sequence). Trimming left V 1 base short and J 8 bases short, with 14 bases between. This CDR3 is 14 amino acids long. CDR3 sequence reads: CASSLVALSGGYTF. The DNA for the CDR3 is TGTGCCAGCAGCTTAGTAGCCCTAAGTGGCGGCTACACCTTC.

J is TRBJ2-2 and V is TRBV28; TRBD2 is a possible D gene (6 bases). V gave up 10 bases and J gave up 2 bases, with 17 bases separating them. The CDR3 covers 15 residues. The V gene's germline CDR1 is MDHEN and CDR2 SYDVKM. CDR3 amino acids: CATVGLAVNTGELFF. CDR3 bases: TGTGCCACCGTGGGATTAGCGGTAAACACCGGGGAGCTGTTTTTT.

This chain uses TRBV5-5 with TRBJ2-1; 9 bases fit TRBD2. V gave up 4 bases and J gave up 10 bases; unmatched junction bases: 15. The length of the CDR3 is 16 residues. Germline V gene sequence: CDR1 SGHKS, CDR2 YYEKEE (reference sequence). This CDR3 reads CASSVIAGALGWEQFF. As DNA, the CDR3 is TGTGCCAGCAGCGTTATAGCGGGAGCCCTGGGTTGGGAGCAGTTCTTC.

The chain couples TRBV9 to TRBJ2-2; TRBD2 is a possible D gene (5 bases). The CDR3 contains 14 residues. V lost 7 bases and J 1 base, leaving 11 bases between the germline ends. CDR1 SGDLS and CDR2 YYNGEE come from the germline V gene. CDR3 loop: CASRLGGNTGELFF. Here the CDR3 DNA reads TGTGCCAGCCGCCTTGGAGGGAACACCGGGGAGCTGTTTTTT.

This chain connects TRBV11-3 to TRBJ2-1; 7 bases are a match to TRBD2. Per the germline V gene, CDR1 is SGHNT and CDR2 is YENEEA. J gave up 2 bases and V 8 bases, and 3 bases lay outside the gene matches. CDR3 length: 13 residues. In nucleotides, the CDR3 is TGTGCCAGCGGGGGACTAACCTACAATGAGCAGTTCTTC. Translating gives CASGGLTYNEQFF. Variable domain in full (rest from reference TRBV11-3 and TRBJ2-1): EAGVVQSPRYKIIEKKQPVAFWCNPISGHNTLYWYLQNLGQGPELLIRYENEEAVDDSQLPKDRFSAERLKGVDSTLKIQPAELGDSAVYLCASGGLTYNEQFFGPGTRLTVL.